This T cell receptor beta chain stems from a study of response to subunit inactivated influenza vaccine. Study results and caveats: Few additional T cells are recruited per seasonal influenza vaccination, authors suggested.

Using its own MiXCR run on the RT-PCR reads, TCRdb lists one record per CDR3 protein. The repertoire holds more than 600,000 distinct CDR3 sequences, with 15% to 20% as singletons. After removal of 4 bases from V and 2 bases from J, the junction contained 1 base not matched to a gene. The germline CDR1 and CDR2 sequences are ENHRY and SYGVKD. The CDR3 totals 14 residues. This clonotype has a handful of counts. Its antigen remains unidentified. The chain has TRBV10-3 and TRBJ2-5; 10 nucleotides match TRBD2. The origin of this receptor is a man aged 50-59 years who received an inactivated influenza vaccine. The input for sequencing was PBMCs from blood, taken more than 4 days after vaccination. This CDR3 reads CAISGTSGQETQYF. The DNA of the CDR3 is TGTGCCATCAGTGGGACTAGCGGACAAGAGACCCAGTACTTC.